The present entry profiles one T cell receptor (beta chain) with its context. It lacks a known antigen. Base qualities were left out, and no much larger clone turns up one base away. Inclusive of the bounding cysteine and phenylalanine, the CDR3 is 15 residues long. The read is trimmed to its CDR3 DNA, 45 bases read in frame from base 1. V is cut by 5 bases and J by 8 bases, and the space between the germline ends is 20 bases. CDR1 and CDR2 (KGHDR, SFDVKD) derive from the germline V gene. The method behind the library was PCR. DNA from cultured CD4+ T cells was subjected to TCR sequencing with the Oncomine TCR Beta short-read assay at the Johns Hopkins FTIC core. The QIAamp micro DNA kit was used to extract genomic DNA from the cultured CD4+ T cells. The Oncomine TCR Beta libraries from cultured CD4+ T cells were pooled using unique dual indexes and then sequenced on an Illumina iSeq 100. As for how the authors treated the data: Non-productive sequences were removed, and CDR3s not starting with C, not ending with F or W, or shorter than 7 amino acids were discarded. The MANAFEST web application identified antigen-specific clonotypes by comparing peptide-stimulated wells against reference wells and other culture wells. An FDR below 0.05, an odds ratio above 5, and a productive frequency above 0.1% in at least two of three replicate wells were required for clones to be considered positive. A clonotype counted as cross-reactive if it showed significant expansion both in the SARS-CoV-2 spike wells and in at least one common cold coronavirus spike condition. Similarity between CDR3 sequences was evaluated in R version 3.6.1 using Levenshtein distances (stringdist) and unrooted phylogenetic trees (ape). Using fastp at Q25 and MiXCR, TCRdb reprocessed the public reads and kept productive beta chains. Each record represents a unique CDR3 protein, reported with the most common genes and DNA among its rows. TCRdb, not the original authors, processed these V and J calls. The sample table shows 6,500 to 8,000 distinct CDR3 sequences, and around 30% are seen once. Together, the top ten hold approximately 35% of the sample.

The data derive from a study of vaccination and CD4 T cells after COVID-19 (dated by TCRdb to 2022 to 2024). Describing the broader study: The convalescent cohort included six males and four females, with two Hispanic individuals, seven Caucasians, two Asians and one multiracial person. Participants got two doses of the Pfizer-BioNTech BNT162b2 vaccine (n=8) or two doses of the Moderna mRNA-1273 vaccine (n=2). Post-COVID blood samples were collected from convalescent patients a median of approximately 93 days after diagnosis, with a range of roughly 30 to 170 days. Post-vaccine blood samples were collected a median of about 72 days after the second vaccine dose, ranging from roughly 13 to 250 days. For stimulating the cultures, overlapping spike peptide pools were used, derived from SARS-CoV-2 as well as from the common cold coronaviruses HCoV-NL63, HCoV-OC43 and HCoV-229E. Control cultures used a CEFX viral epitope pool as positive control, an HIV-1 Nef peptide pool as negative control, or no peptide. In over 8 COVID-19 convalescent patients and a handful of infection-naive healthy vaccine recipients, researchers compared the spike-specific CD4+ TCR repertoire from before mRNA vaccination with the repertoire from after. At the TCR clonotype level, an earlier paper using these donors assessed memory CD4+ T cell crossreactivity between SARS-CoV-2 and common cold coronavirus spike proteins.

Sample treatment or condition, as interpreted from the label and publication: approximately 9-day PBMC culture with coronavirus spike peptide pools or control peptides (ViraFEST assay). CD4+ T cells from unexposed donors were collected before the COVID-19 pandemic (2011-2018). The ViraFEST assay was used in the study, in which antigen-specific T cells were expanded with peptide pools and expanded clonotypes were subsequently identified by TCR sequencing. PBMCs were cultured at about 2 million per well in IMDM supplemented with approximately 5% human AB serum and 8.5 to 10 IU/ml IL-2, with 9.5 to 10 ug/ml peptide pools added. Half of the culture medium was replaced with fresh IL-2-containing medium on days 3 and 7. CD4+ T cells were isolated after around 9 days of culture through negative selection using the EasySep CD4+ T cell isolation kit. As cell number allowed, CD4+ T cells from unexposed donors were tested for reactivity to SARS-CoV-2 S and N and to four common cold coronavirus spike pools. PBMCs were separated from whole blood using Ficoll-Paque Plus gradient centrifugation and then either used fresh or cryopreserved at -140C. Each culture condition was generally run in triplicate wells. Leukapheresis product for the unexposed donors was purchased commercially.

Overall study outcomes, separate from this receptor: An increase in the median number of SARS-CoV-2-reactive clonotypes from roughly 20 after infection to roughly 36 after vaccination was observed, but the change was not found to be significant. Of the vaccine-specific clones found in convalescent patients, nearly all (304 of 307) were mono-reactive for SARS-CoV-2 spike instead of being cross-reactive with common cold coronaviruses. Among convalescent patients, a median roughly 90% of the SARS-CoV-2-reactive clones seen after vaccination appeared only after vaccination, which suggests priming specific to the vaccine. The study included relatively few convalescent patients and did not analyze early timepoints after natural infection.

This TCR derives from a human donor in good health. Sequenced: CD4+ T cells from blood, cultured in vitro. The chain joins TRBV24-1 to TRBJ1-2; the D gene identity is not certain. The CDR3 region reads CATSAGNYSPEGYTF. The nucleotides are TGTGCCACCAGTGCCGGGAACTACAGCCCTGAGGGCTACACCTTC.